This TCR beta chain came from a study of T cells in localized non-small cell lung cancer. Assay used: immunoSEQ multiplex PCR; TCRdb lists only in-frame clones, some missing. The sample lists about 74,000 clones; around 84% were seen once. V lost 6 bases and J lost 2; bases outside the gene matches: 5. The CDR3 extends over 14 amino acids. The germline gives CDR1 MGHDK, CDR2 SYGVNS. The sequence was obtained from a female donor older than 55 with stage I lung adenocarcinoma. The starting material was peripheral blood, obtained before any cancer treatment. The V gene is TRBV25-1, the J gene TRBJ2-5; 8 nucleotides align to TRBD1. The CDR3 spells CASRVTGGQETQYF. CDR3 nucleotide sequence: TGTGCCAGCAGGGTCACAGGGGGACAAGAGACCCAGTACTTC.